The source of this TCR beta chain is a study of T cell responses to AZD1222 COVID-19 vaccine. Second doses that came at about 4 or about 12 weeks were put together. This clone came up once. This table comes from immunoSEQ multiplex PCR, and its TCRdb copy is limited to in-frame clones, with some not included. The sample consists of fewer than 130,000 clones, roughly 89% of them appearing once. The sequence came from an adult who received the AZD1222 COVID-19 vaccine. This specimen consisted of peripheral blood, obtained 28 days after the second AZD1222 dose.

As DNA, the CDR3 is TGTGCCAGTAGTATTGGACGGACCCCTGGAAACACCATATATTTT. The encoded protein is CASSIGRTPGNTIYF. The chain has TRBV19 and TRBJ1-3; D is ambiguous. Germline loops: CDR1 LNHDA, CDR2 SQIVND (reference sequence). Trimming left V 3 bases short and J 2 bases short, with 11 bases between. The CDR3 covers 15 residues.